The clone carrying this T cell receptor (beta chain) was seen a handful of times. What it binds is not known. Reverse transcription of all isolated RNA meant that expressed TCRB transcripts were sequenced. Data came from immunoSEQ multiplex PCR; TCRdb stores just in-frame clones and leaves some out. The repertoire holds approximately 300,000 clones, 9.5% to 12% seen once, with more than 0.015% in the top ten. This entry belongs to a study of beta chain features in type 1 diabetes. Study findings and constraints: Reads derived from cDNA could over-represent cells showing high TCR expression. For patients, the naive, central memory and Treg TCRB repertoires appeared more alike than for healthy donors. There was a moderate but significant shortening of TCRB CDR3s in all four CD4+ subsets of Type 1 diabetes patients.

The sequence was collected from a young woman in good health. What was sequenced was naive CD4+ T cells from blood.

CDR3 loop: CASSEAKLSSYNEQFF. Written as DNA, the CDR3 is TGTGCCAGCAGTGAAGCCAAGCTTAGCTCCTACAATGAGCAGTTCTTC. V usage is TRBV25-1 and J usage is TRBJ2-1; no reliable D call. The germline V gene encodes CDR1 MGHDK and CDR2 SYGVNS. V lost 2 bases and J 0 bases, leaving 11 bases between the germline ends. CDR3 length: 16 residues.